These T cell receptor beta chains were read from a single sample in a study of cytomegalovirus exposure and HLA in healthy donors. Method: immunoSEQ multiplex PCR; TCRdb's copy keeps in-frame clones and lacks some. The sample contains 70,000 to 95,000 clones, about three quarters of which appear only once. The sequencing input was PBMCs. These receptors came from a man aged 25-45 years in good health and CMV-seropositive. Both conserved end residues are part of each CDR3. D genes are given only for firm matches. Part of the rows lack a size; the others show once, few, many or a class for expanded clones.

TRBV6-1	TRBD1	few	TRBJ1-1	TGTGCCAGCAGTGAAGTTGGACAGGTGGGCACTGAAGCTTTCTTT	CASSEVGQVGTEAFF
TRBV5-1	-	few	TRBJ1-1	TGCGCCAGCAGCATTCCGGAGGGCACTGAAGCTTTCTTT	CASSIPEGTEAFF
TRBV30	-	few	TRBJ2-2	TGTGCCTGGAGTGTAGAGGAGCGACCCGGGGAGCTGTTTTTT	CAWSVEERPGELFF
TRBV28	-	-	TRBJ1-2	TGTGCCAGCAGTTTACTTCCGGGGGGCCAGGGCTACACCTTC	CASSLLPGGQGYTF
TRBV4-3	-	-	TRBJ1-2	TGCGCCAGCAGCCAAGACTGGGGAGCTACAGCACCGCTCTATGGCTACACCTTC	CASSQDWGATAPLYGYTF
TRBV5-1	TRBD2	once	TRBJ2-5	TGCGCCAGCGGCTTCGGGACTAACCAAGAGACCCAGTACTTC	CASGFGTNQETQYF
TRBV5-5	-	-	TRBJ2-7	TGTGCCAGCAGCACTGGACTTGGCTCCTACGAGCAGTACTTC	CASSTGLGSYEQYF
TRBV5-1	-	-	TRBJ2-1	TGCGCCAGCAGCAGAGACAATGAGCAGTTCTTC	CASSRDNEQFF
TRBV27	-	-	TRBJ1-2	TGTGCCAGCAGTTTATCCCCGACAGGTCACTATGGCTACACCTTC	CASSLSPTGHYGYTF
TRBV30	-	-	TRBJ1-2	TGTGCCTCGCACAGGGCCTATGGCTACACCTTC	CASHRAYGYTF
TRBV15	TRBD1	-	TRBJ1-2	TGTGCCACCAGCAGAGTGGACAGGGGTCACTATGGCTACACCTTC	CATSRVDRGHYGYTF
TRBV6-1	TRBD1	-	TRBJ1-4	TGTGCCAGCACACAGGGGAATGAAAAACTGTTTTTT	CASTQGNEKLFF
TRBV7-9	TRBD1	-	TRBJ1-2	TGTTCCAGCAGCCCCCCTAGCCAGGGGGAGTATGGCTACACCTTC	CSSSPPSQGEYGYTF
TRBV7-3	-	-	TRBJ1-1	TGTGCCAGCAGCTTGAGGCCAGTGGGGAGCACTGAAGCTTTCTTT	CASSLRPVGSTEAFF
TRBV5-1	-	-	TRBJ2-2	TGCGCCAGCCACATCGGGACCGGGGAGCTGTTTTTT	CASHIGTGELFF
TRBV11-2	TRBD1	-	TRBJ1-6	TGTGCCAGCAGCTTAGATTTTTCCGGGACAGGGTTTAATTCACCCCTCCACTTT	CASSLDFSGTGFNSPLHF
TRBV19	-	few	TRBJ2-2	TGTGCCAGTAGGGAGGGGGGGAGCACCGGGGAGCTGTTTTTT	CASREGGSTGELFF
TRBV4-2	TRBD1	-	TRBJ1-3	TGTGCCAGCAGCCCGGAAACAGGGGTTTCTGGAAACACCATATATTTT	CASSPETGVSGNTIYF
TRBV7-9	-	-	TRBJ1-1	TGTTCCAGCAGCTTACCGGGACACAACACTGAAGCTTTCTTT	CSSSLPGHNTEAFF
TRBV11-2	TRBD2	-	TRBJ2-3	TGTGCCAGCAGCCCGGGACTAAGCACAGATACGCAGTATTTT	CASSPGLSTDTQYF
TRBV5-1	-	-	TRBJ2-3	TGCGCCAGCAGCTTGGAGCACCCGACAGATACGCAGTATTTT	CASSLEHPTDTQYF
TRBV7-9	-	-	TRBJ2-7	TGTGCCAGCAGCTTAGGGGCCCCAGGGGAGCAGTACTTC	CASSLGAPGEQYF
TRBV7-9	-	-	TRBJ2-3	TGTTCCAGCAGGATTGGTTCCGCTCTATACACAGATACGCAGTATTTT	CSSRIGSALYTDTQYF
TRBV19	-	-	TRBJ2-3	TGTGCCAGTACCGCGGGGACTTTCACAGATACGCAGTATTTT	CASTAGTFTDTQYF
TRBV11-1	-	-	TRBJ2-7	TGTGCCAGCAGCTTAGGGACGGGGGGCCTTCACTCCTACGAGCAGTACTTC	CASSLGTGGLHSYEQYF
TRBV7-3	-	-	TRBJ2-1	TGTGCCAGCAGCTTCGGCGGGCGGGGCTTCAATGAGCAGTTCTTC	CASSFGGRGFNEQFF
TRBV7-9	TRBD2	-	TRBJ2-7	TGTGCCAGCAGCTCAATGGGGACTAGCATACCCGAGCAGTACTTC	CASSSMGTSIPEQYF
TRBV13	TRBD2	-	TRBJ2-3	TGTGCCAGCAGCTCCCCCGGGACTAGCGGGGGGGAAAATACGCAGTATTTT	CASSSPGTSGGENTQYF
TRBV30	TRBD1	-	TRBJ2-5	TGTGCCTGGAGTACGGGACAGGGGGCGTGGGAGACCCAGTACTTC	CAWSTGQGAWETQYF
TRBV19	-	few	TRBJ2-7	TGTGCCAGTAGTATAGCCGGGGCCTACGAGCAGTACTTC	CASSIAGAYEQYF
TRBV4-1	-	-	TRBJ2-2	TGCGCCAGCAGCCAGTATCAATCGCCGGACACCGGGGAGCTGTTTTTT	CASSQYQSPDTGELFF
TRBV7-9	-	-	TRBJ1-2	TGTGCCAGCAGCTTAGGGGGCGGCAAGAACTATGGCTACACCTTC	CASSLGGGKNYGYTF
TRBV7-9	TRBD2	-	TRBJ2-4	TGTGCCAGCAGCTCCCGCCTCGCGGGGGGCAAAAACATTCAGTACTTC	CASSSRLAGGKNIQYF
TRBV7-2	TRBD2	-	TRBJ2-5	TGTGCCAGCATTCGGGGGGGACCCATCCAAGAGACCCAGTACTTC	CASIRGGPIQETQYF
TRBV27	TRBD1	-	TRBJ2-7	TGTGCCAGCAGTTCGAACAGGGGGTGGGGGTACGAGCAGTACTTC	CASSSNRGWGYEQYF
TRBV5-1	-	few	TRBJ1-2	TGCGCCAGCAGCTTGGCAGGTTATGGCTACACCTTC	CASSLAGYGYTF
TRBV5-6	TRBD1	-	TRBJ2-7	TGTGCCAGCAAACCACCCCGGGACAGTAAAACCTACGAGCAGTACTTC	CASKPPRDSKTYEQYF